These 12 T cell receptor beta chains originate from one sample sequenced in a study of T cells after yellow fever vaccination. TCRdb itself ran the 5' RACE reads through MiXCR, one entry per CDR3 protein. The repertoire holds 95,000 to 100,000 distinct CDR3 sequences, with less than 6% as singletons. The material was CD8+ T cells sorted from PBMCs, obtained 10 days after the yellow fever booster vaccination. The receptor set was obtained from a man in his late teens or twenties who received the YFV17D yellow fever vaccine.

This clonotype has only a few counts. The chain combines TRBV7-2 with TRBJ2-7, with no clear D. The germline V gene encodes CDR1 SGHTA and CDR2 FQGNSA. CDR3 size: 13 residues. Trimming took 6 bases from V and 2 from J, leaving 11 bases between them. Here the CDR3 DNA reads TGTGCCAGCAGTTTAACGACTCCCTACGAGCAGTACTTC. Amino acids: CASSLTTPYEQYF.

The rearrangement joins TRBV29-1 to TRBJ1-1; D uncertain. The germline V gene encodes CDR1 SQVTM and CDR2 ANQGSEA. Deletions cut 6 bases from V and 0 bases from J, with 8 bases between. The length of the CDR3 is 12 residues. The CDR3 protein is CSVNPMNTEAFF. The CDR3 nucleotides read TGCAGCGTAAACCCCATGAACACTGAAGCTTTCTTT.

This clonotype has a count of ten or more. The chain couples TRBV7-8 to TRBJ2-1; D tentatively reads TRBD1 or TRBD2 (7 bases each). The CDR3 length is 15 residues. Trimming pared 3 bases from V and 8 bases from J, leaving 17 bases between. Per germline, CDR1 SGHVS and CDR2 FQNEAQ. Here the CDR3 reads CASSFVQGGSDEQFF. The CDR3 region has the DNA TGTGCCAGCAGCTTCGTCCAGGGGGGGTCCGATGAGCAGTTCTTC.

This chain's CDR3 is CATSDARTSGGVGDTQYF. DNA of the CDR3: TGTGCCACCAGTGATGCGCGAACTAGCGGGGGGGTTGGAGATACGCAGTATTTT. The chain couples TRBV24-1 to TRBJ2-3, with 13 bases that match TRBD2. Germline CDR1 KGHDR, CDR2 SFDVKD. After removal of 3 bases from V and 5 bases from J, the junction contained 10 bases not matched to a gene. The CDR3 spans 18 residues.

This clonotype was seen a handful of times. The J gene is TRBJ2-2, the V gene TRBV4-3; no definite D call. This CDR3 comprises 16 residues. Germline V CDR1 and CDR2: LGHNA, YSLEER. Trimming cost V 1 base and J 0 bases, with 9 bases left between them. CDR3 sequence reads: CASSQVNRANTGELFF. The DNA of the CDR3 is TGCGCCAGCAGCCAAGTCAACCGAGCGAACACCGGGGAGCTGTTTTTT.

This chain connects TRBV4-1 to TRBJ1-2, with TRBD1 matching over 8 bases. Per germline, CDR1 MGHRA and CDR2 YSYEKL. CDR3 length: 15 amino acids. The ends lost 4 bases at V and 5 bases at J; junction bases unmatched: 9. This chain's CDR3 is CASSRETGDWYGYTF. The CDR3 DNA reads TGCGCCAGCAGCCGCGAGACAGGGGATTGGTATGGCTACACCTTC.

This clonotype was recorded many times. The DNA is left out, because the CDR3 cannot be placed on it with certainty; the CDR3 is given as TCRdb lists it. The chain has TRBV28 and TRBJ2-2. CDR1 MDHEN and CDR2 SYDVKM come from the germline V gene. Termini included, the CDR3 measures 14 amino acids. CDR3 sequence: CASSFWFGAGELFF.

This chain connects TRBV4-3 to TRBJ2-5, with D uncertain. Germline V gene lookup returns CDR1 LGHNA and CDR2 YSLEER. Trimming removed 1 base at V and 2 bases at J, with 11 bases between. CDR3 length equals 15 residues. The CDR3 protein is CASSQGAVFQETQYF. CDR3 sequence (DNA): TGCGCCAGCAGCCAAGGGGCCGTTTTTCAAGAGACCCAGTACTTC.

This clonotype was observed a few times. The chain links TRBV4-1 to TRBJ2-1, with a tentative D call TRBD1 (6 bases). V gave up 3 bases and J gave up 2 bases, with 17 bases separating them. There are 17 residues in the CDR3. Germline V gives CDR1 MGHRA, CDR2 YSYEKL. CDR3 residues: CASSHPRWGRPYNEQFF. The CDR3 DNA sequence: TGCGCCAGCAGCCACCCCCGGTGGGGGCGACCCTACAATGAGCAGTTCTTC.

This clonotype has a handful of counts. V gene TRBV11-2 combines with J gene TRBJ2-5, with 7 bases aligning to TRBD2. CDR3 length: 18 amino acids. Trimming took 0 bases from V and 3 from J; bases not matched to a gene: 13. The germline gives CDR1 SGHAT, CDR2 FQNNGV. The CDR3 nucleotides are TGTGCCAGCAGCTTAGATGTTTGGGGGGGGATAGGGAAAGAGACCCAGTACTTC. This codes for CASSLDVWGGIGKETQYF.

The chain employs TRBV29-1 and TRBJ2-3, with TRBD1 as a possible D gene (5 bases). Trimming took off 1 base at V and 0 bases at J, with 14 bases between the two ends. Germline assignment: CDR1 SQVTM and CDR2 ANQGSEA. The length of the CDR3 is 16 residues. The CDR3 DNA sequence: TGCAGCGTTGAAGCTCTCAGGCAGGGTAGCACAGATACGCAGTATTTT. Protein sequence: CSVEALRQGSTDTQYF.

This clonotype was seen many times. The V call is TRBV5-1, the J call TRBJ2-7, with D possibly matching TRBD2 (7 bases). Germline CDR1 reads SGHRS; CDR2 reads YFSETQ. The CDR3 extends over 14 amino acids. The germline V and J ends were trimmed by 0 bases and 5 bases, with 12 bases remaining between them. CDR3 bases: TGCGCCAGCAGCTTGGGAGGGGGGGCGAACGAGCAGTACGTC. This translates into CASSLGGGANEQYV.